This T cell receptor beta chain is drawn from a study of T cell responses to AZD1222 COVID-19 vaccine. Overall study results and limits: Baseline antibody screening turned up just a handful of seropositive AZD1222 recipients.

This clone was seen only once. Antigen unknown. With 2 bases removed from V and 4 bases from J, the gap between germline ends came to 12 bases. This CDR3 has 14 residues. CDR1 is MDHEN and CDR2 is SYDVKM in the germline V gene. Clones were read by immunoSEQ multiplex PCR, and TCRdb kept only the in-frame ones, dropping some. Among about 190,000 clones, just over 90% were seen once, and the ten largest hold 0.99%. The TCR originated in an adult in good health. Sequenced here: peripheral blood, sampled on day 0 of AZD1222 vaccination. V usage is TRBV28 and J usage is TRBJ2-7, with D perhaps TRBD1 (6 bases). CDR3: CASSLTWQGYEQYF. CDR3 sequence (DNA): TGTGCCAGCAGTTTAACTTGGCAGGGGTACGAGCAGTACTTC.